Below are 10 T cell receptor beta chains sequenced from a single sample in a study of coeliac disease. Here immunoSEQ multiplex PCR was the method, and the copy in TCRdb shows in-frame clones only, minus some. The sample holds 1,000 to 1,400 clones, roughly 54% seen once. The sample was intraepithelial lymphocytes from the gut. The receptors originated from a young woman without celiac disease.

The chain employs TRBV15 and TRBJ2-7; 12 bases line up with TRBD2. The CDR3 runs 16 residues. J was trimmed by 3 bases and V by 3 bases; bases with no gene match: 6. Germline V gene sequence: CDR1 LNHNV, CDR2 YYDKDF (reference sequence). This CDR3 reads CATSSGSLAGGYEQYF. As DNA, the CDR3 is TGTGCCACCAGCAGCGGTTCACTAGCGGGGGGCTACGAGCAGTACTTC.

This clone was seen more than once but under ten times. This likely reflects a read error, since a far larger clone is one base away. Other DNA sequences within the sample encode an identical CDR3. The rearrangement joins TRBV5-4 to TRBJ1-1; the D gene is possibly TRBD1 (6 bases). V shed 4 bases and J shed 8 bases, with 18 bases lying between them. Germline V gene lookup returns CDR1 SGHNT and CDR2 YYREEE (reference sequence). This CDR3 is 14 amino acids long. The CDR3 loop reads CASSQGGKGSEAFF. CDR3 coding DNA: TGTGCCAGCAGCCAAGGGGGTAAGGGGTCGGAAGCTTTCTTT.

The table lists this clone with a count of one. This chain connects TRBV11-1 to TRBJ2-7; 11 nucleotides line up with TRBD2. Germline lookup yields CDR1 SGHAT and CDR2 FQDESV (reference sequence). The length of the CDR3 is 15 residues. With V trimmed by 5 bases and J by 3 bases, 6 bases remained unmatched. This CDR3 is CASSPIAGGLYEQYF. CDR3 coding DNA: TGTGCCAGCAGCCCAATAGCGGGGGGGCTCTACGAGCAGTACTTC.

This chain connects TRBV10-2 to TRBJ1-2, with unresolved D. Trimming cost V 6 bases and J 3 bases, with 8 bases left between them. CDR3 length: 12 amino acids. Germline V CDR1 and CDR2: WSHSY, SAAADI. The CDR3 here is CASRSGDYGYTF. In DNA form, the CDR3 reads TGCGCCAGCAGATCGGGAGACTATGGCTACACCTTC.

The chain employs TRBV7-4 and TRBJ2-1, with D unresolved. Between the trimmed V and J ends, which lost 4 bases and 9 bases, there was a span of 10 bases. The CDR3 sequence is 12 residues long. Per the germline V gene, CDR1 is SGHVT and CDR2 is SQSDAQ. CDR3 DNA: TGTGCCAGCAGCTCCCCCCCCGGTGAGCAGTTCTTC. As protein: CASSSPPGEQFF.

V is TRBV21-1 and J is TRBJ2-5; the D call in the table, TRBD2, was not verified against the DNA. TRBV21-1 corresponds to a pseudogene. The CDR3 has 15 amino acids. The CDR3 DNA is TGTGCCAGCAGCGTAACGGGTTTCGGAAAAGAGACCCAGTACTTC. Translated, it gives CASSVTGFGKETQYF.

This chain joins TRBV9 and TRBJ1-6, with 7 bases matching TRBD1. CDR1 SGDLS and CDR2 YYNGEE come from the germline V gene. This CDR3 is 16 amino acids long. V was clipped by 7 bases and J by 7 bases; unmatched bases: 14. The CDR3 is CASGVNPRDSNSPLHF. Written as DNA, the CDR3 is TGTGCCAGCGGAGTTAATCCCCGGGACAGCAATTCACCCCTCCACTTT.

J is TRBJ2-3 and V is TRBV6-5, with a tentative D call TRBD2 (6 bases). Trimming shortened V by 0 bases and J by 4 bases, and 11 bases separated the two germline ends. Germline V gene lookup returns CDR1 MNHEY and CDR2 SVGAGI. This CDR3 spans 15 amino acids. CDR3 loop: CASSYSGLAPDTQYF. The CDR3 DNA is TGTGCCAGCAGTTACTCCGGGCTAGCGCCAGATACGCAGTATTTT.

The chain uses TRBV5-1 and TRBJ2-7, with TRBD2 matching 16 bases. The J segment lost 3 bases and the V segment lost 6 bases, leaving 6 bases of the junction unmatched. CDR3 length: 16 residues. Germline-derived CDR1 and CDR2 are SGHRS and YFSETQ. The CDR3 loop is CASTPGTSGGVYEQYF. The CDR3 DNA is TGCGCCAGCACCCCCGGGACTAGCGGGGGGGTCTACGAGCAGTACTTC.

This clone is termed hyperexpanded. This chain uses TRBV19 with TRBJ2-7; D may be TRBD1 (6 bases). The CDR3 length is 14 residues. CDR1 is LNHDA and CDR2 is SQIVND in the germline V gene (reference sequence). Trimming shortened V by 8 bases and J by 0 bases, and 14 bases separated the two germline ends. The CDR3 region is CASSTGSHSYEQYF. The CDR3 DNA follows: TGTGCCAGTTCAACAGGGTCACACTCCTACGAGCAGTACTTC.